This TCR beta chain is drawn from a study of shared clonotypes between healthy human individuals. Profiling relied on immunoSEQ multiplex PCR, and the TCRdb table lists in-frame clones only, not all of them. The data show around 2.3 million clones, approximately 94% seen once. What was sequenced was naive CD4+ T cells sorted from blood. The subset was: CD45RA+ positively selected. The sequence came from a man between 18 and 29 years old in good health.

The CDR3 here is CASSLDKGYTQYF. DNA for the CDR3: TGTGCCAGCAGTCTAGATAAAGGCTATACGCAGTATTTT. The gene calls are TRBV28 and TRBJ2-3; D ambiguous. Deletions cut 5 bases from V and 7 bases from J, with 13 bases between. The CDR3 is made up of 13 amino acids. The germline CDR1 and CDR2 sequences are MDHEN and SYDVKM.